The T cell receptor (beta chain) under discussion was sequenced for a study of blood T cell repertoires in COVID-19. Turning to the study itself: T cells, B-cell-depleted T cells, or PBMCs provided the cDNA or gDNA that served as material.

The CDR3 consists of 18 residues. From germline, CDR1 is SGHAT and CDR2 FQNNGV. With 3 bases removed from V and 3 bases from J, the gap between germline ends came to 24 bases. Per the authors' pipeline: Nucleated cell number was recorded as an estimate derived from reference gene primer amplification. The table came from immunoSEQ multiplex PCR; TCRdb's copy has only in-frame clones and leaves some out. The V and J calls and clone size are taken from that table; D and trimming were inferred from the DNA. This sample has some 400,000 clones, with about 90% found just once. The origin of this receptor is a man aged 18 to 30 with active or convalescent COVID-19. The chain employs TRBV11-2 and TRBJ2-7; the D gene is possibly TRBD2 (6 bases). The material sequenced was peripheral blood. This CDR3 is CASSLCGGWTFCFYEQYF. The DNA of the CDR3 is TGTGCCAGCAGCTTGTGTGGGGGGTGGACTTTCTGCTTCTACGAGCAGTACTTC.